This is a list of T cell receptor beta chains from one sample in a study of cytomegalovirus exposure and HLA in healthy donors. Profiling relied on immunoSEQ multiplex PCR, and the TCRdb table lists in-frame clones only, not all of them. This table has 150,000 or so clones, 60% to 80% appearing once. The specimen sequenced was PBMCs. Every receptor here comes from a woman aged 40-49 years in good health and CMV-seropositive. CDR3s include the opening cysteine and the closing phenylalanine or tryptophan. D genes are given only for firm matches. Some rows have no size entry. The others give once, few or many, or a class for an expanded clone.

size	length	V	D	J	DNA	CDR3
-	14	TRBV19	-	TRBJ1-1	TGTGCCAGTAGTTCCGAATCCGGGTACACTGAAGCTTTCTTT	CASSSESGYTEAFF
-	14	TRBV7-2	-	TRBJ2-2	TGTGCCAGCGCCCCTCGGGGTGGGGACGGGGAGCTGTTTTTT	CASAPRGGDGELFF
-	16	TRBV5-4	TRBD2	TRBJ2-1	TGTGCCAGCAGCTTGCAGCTAGCGGGAGCCTACAATGAGCAGTTCTTC	CASSLQLAGAYNEQFF
-	14	TRBV6-5	TRBD2	TRBJ2-5	TGTGCCAGCAGTTTTCGCAGCGGGAGTGTGACCCAGTACTTC	CASSFRSGSVTQYF
few	16	TRBV28	TRBD1	TRBJ1-5	TGTGCCAGCAGTTCGTACAGGGGGCACGGGAGTCAGCCCCAGCATTTT	CASSSYRGHGSQPQHF
-	16	TRBV30	TRBD2	TRBJ2-1	TGTGCCTGGAGTGGAAGTCTAGCGGGAGGGCCTTATGAGCAGTTCTTC	CAWSGSLAGGPYEQFF
once	17	TRBV7-2	TRBD1	TRBJ1-2	TGTGCCAGCTCTAGTAGGGGGCTCGTGACGGGCAGCTATGGCTACACCTTC	CASSSRGLVTGSYGYTF
-	14	TRBV5-4	-	TRBJ1-2	TGTGCCAGCAGCACCCCGGGGGAAGTCTATGGCTACACCTTC	CASSTPGEVYGYTF
few	17	TRBV5-1	TRBD2	TRBJ2-7	TGCGCCAGCACGCTAATGTCCGGGACTAGCGGTTCCTACGAGCAGTACTTC	CASTLMSGTSGSYEQYF
-	15	TRBV5-1	-	TRBJ2-3	TGCGCCAGCAGCTCATCAACCTTAGAGGCAGATACGCAGTATTTT	CASSSSTLEADTQYF
-	13	TRBV28	-	TRBJ1-2	TGTGCCAGCAGTCGAACAGGGATCTATGGCTACACCTTC	CASSRTGIYGYTF
-	16	TRBV19	TRBD2	TRBJ2-3	TGTGCCAGTAGTCGGACTAGCTTTTTAGGTACAGATACGCAGTATTTT	CASSRTSFLGTDTQYF
-	14	TRBV10-2	-	TRBJ1-6	TGCGCCAGCAGTGATTTTGGGGAGAATTCACCCCTCCACTTT	CASSDFGENSPLHF
-	16	TRBV5-1	TRBD2	TRBJ2-3	TGCGCCAGCAGCTTGCAAATAGCGGGGGCCACAGATACGCAGTATTTT	CASSLQIAGATDTQYF
-	11	TRBV6-5	-	TRBJ2-7	TGTGCCAGCAGATCGGTCTACGAGCAGTACTTC	CASRSVYEQYF
-	15	TRBV5-1	TRBD2	TRBJ2-7	TGCGCCGGCAGCGTGGTAGCGGGATCCTCCTACGAGCAGTACTTC	CAGSVVAGSSYEQYF